A single sample is the source of the 12 T cell receptor beta chains below, sequenced in a study of T-cell reconstitution after alpha-beta-depleted transplantation in children. The authors prepared the TCRbeta library with unique molecular identifiers. TCRdb used MiXCR to reprocess the PCR reads, holding one entry per CDR3 protein. The table lists 600,000 to 800,000 distinct CDR3 sequences, 13% of them singletons. The sample here was PBMCs, taken before TCRalphabeta/CD19-depleted stem cell transplant. Every receptor here comes from a girl aged 2-10 years with congenital amegakaryocytic thrombocytopenia, due to receive a stem cell transplant.

This clonotype was counted only a few times. This chain joins TRBV5-1 and TRBJ2-1; 14 nucleotides match TRBD2. The CDR3 sequence is 15 residues long. Germline CDR1 reads SGHRS; CDR2 reads YFSETQ. Trimming cost V 4 bases and J 12 bases; bases outside gene matches: 9. The CDR3 bases are TGCGCCAGCAGCACTGGGACTAGCGGGGGCGGGTTGCAGTTCTTC. This sequence encodes CASSTGTSGGGLQFF.

This clonotype was counted a few times. The chain has TRBV29-1 and TRBJ1-5; no clear D gene. This CDR3 has 13 amino acids. The V and J ends lost 4 bases and 2 bases respectively, with 9 bases between them. Germline-derived CDR1 and CDR2 are SQVTM and ANQGSEA. The CDR3: CSVGEGRNQPQHF. CDR3 DNA sequence: TGCAGCGTTGGAGAGGGCCGCAATCAGCCCCAGCATTTT.

This clonotype was observed a handful of times. The chain is built from TRBV29-1 and TRBJ2-7; the D gene is possibly TRBD1 (5 bases). The V and J ends lost 6 bases and 3 bases respectively, with 12 bases between them. The CDR3 is 12 residues long. The germline CDR1 and CDR2 sequences are SQVTM and ANQGSEA. The CDR3 nucleotides are TGCAGCGTAGGTTTAAGGGGCTACGAGCAGTACTTC. Its protein is CSVGLRGYEQYF.

This clonotype was seen at least ten times. This chain connects TRBV9 to TRBJ2-7, with TRBD2 matching 12 bases. This CDR3 has 15 residues. Looked up from germline, CDR1 is SGDLS and CDR2 is YYNGEE. J was trimmed by 0 bases and V by 4 bases; bases with no gene match: 2. The CDR3 reads CASSSTSGSSYEQYF. DNA for the CDR3: TGTGCCAGCAGCTCGACTAGCGGGAGCTCCTACGAGCAGTACTTC.

The chain recombines TRBV5-1 with TRBJ2-1; the match to TRBD2 covers 9 bases. CDR1 is SGHRS, CDR2 YFSETQ, per germline. The CDR3 runs 16 residues. V shed 0 bases and J 4 bases; nucleotides not matched to a gene: 5. The CDR3 sequence is CASSLERTSGYNEQFF. The CDR3 DNA reads as TGCGCCAGCAGCTTGGAGAGAACTAGCGGGTACAATGAGCAGTTCTTC.

The table lists this clonotype with many counts. The chain links TRBV20-1 to TRBJ1-1; D is possibly TRBD1 (5 bases). This CDR3 is built from 15 residues. CDR1 DFQATT and CDR2 SNEGSKA come from the germline V gene (reference sequence). Trimming stripped 1 base from V and 3 bases from J, with 15 bases between. In DNA form, the CDR3 reads TGCAGTGCTAGAGTAGCGGGGACTCGGGACACTGAAGCTTTCTTT. Its protein product is CSARVAGTRDTEAFF.

This clonotype was counted many times. This chain connects TRBV2 to TRBJ2-3, with 7 bases fitting TRBD1. CDR1 and CDR2 (germline): SNHLY, FYNNEI. CDR3 length: 17 residues. The V gene end was trimmed by 4 bases and the J gene end by 0 bases; junction bases not matched to a gene: 10. CDR3 bases: TGTGCCAGCAGTGTAGTTTCGGGACAGCTTAGCACAGATACGCAGTATTTT. Translated, it gives CASSVVSGQLSTDTQYF.

This clonotype was recorded a few times. CDR3 residues: CASSLPGAGNTIYF. In nucleotides, the CDR3 is TGCGCCAGCAGCTTGCCAGGGGCTGGAAACACCATATATTTT. The chain uses TRBV5-1 and TRBJ1-3; D is perhaps TRBD1 (6 bases). Between the trimmed V and J ends, which lost 1 base and 2 bases, there was a span of 7 bases. Germline V CDR1 and CDR2: SGHRS, YFSETQ. CDR3 length: 14 amino acids.

The rearrangement joins TRBV20-1 to TRBJ2-3, with 7 bases fitting TRBD2. With V trimmed by 4 bases and J by 6 bases, 7 bases remained unmatched. CDR3 length: 13 amino acids. CDR1 is DFQATT and CDR2 is SNEGSKA in the germline V gene (reference sequence). This CDR3 reads CSAIATREDTQYF. The CDR3 DNA follows: TGCAGTGCTATCGCTACGCGGGAGGATACGCAGTATTTT.

The chain joins TRBV3-1 to TRBJ2-2; 10 positions agree with TRBD2. Germline-derived CDR1 and CDR2 are LGHDT and YNNKEL (reference sequence). The length of the CDR3 is 16 residues. The J segment lost 2 bases and the V segment lost 3 bases, leaving 3 bases of the junction unmatched. The DNA of the CDR3 is TGTGCCAGCAGCCAGACTAGCGGGCCAAACACCGGGGAGCTGTTTTTT. This sequence encodes CASSQTSGPNTGELFF.

The chain joins TRBV11-2 to TRBJ2-1; 11 nucleotides align to TRBD2. The CDR3 totals 15 residues. V lost 6 bases, J lost 9 bases, and 10 bases stayed unmatched. The germline gives CDR1 SGHAT, CDR2 FQNNGV. The CDR3 protein is CASRKLAGEKSEQFF. CDR3 sequence (DNA): TGTGCCAGCAGAAAACTAGCGGGAGAGAAGAGTGAGCAGTTCTTC.

This clonotype has at least ten counts. The V call is TRBV29-1, the J call TRBJ2-1; D perhaps matches TRBD2 (6 bases). This CDR3 has 16 amino acids. V gave up 7 bases and J gave up 8 bases, with 27 bases separating them. Germline lookup yields CDR1 SQVTM and CDR2 ANQGSEA. The CDR3 sequence: CSADPPASAPRDEQFF. CDR3 DNA: TGCAGCGCCGACCCCCCAGCTAGCGCTCCAAGGGATGAGCAGTTCTTC.